The 19 T cell receptor beta chains presented below share a single source sample, sequenced in a study of neurological immune-mediated disorders. TCRdb re-called the 5' RACE reads with MiXCR, one entry per CDR3 protein. The data show over 65,000 distinct CDR3 sequences, approximately 10% seen once. Sequences were obtained from PBMCs. The receptor set was obtained from a man in his fifties or sixties in good health.

The table lists this clonotype with many counts. V is TRBV30 and J is TRBJ2-3, with 8 bases that match TRBD2. V gave up 0 bases and J gave up 4 bases; unmatched junction bases: 3. The CDR3 extends over 14 amino acids. Germline values: CDR1 GTSNPN, CDR2 SVGIG (reference sequence). The CDR3 DNA sequence: TGTGCCTGGAGTGTATCCGGGGGGGCAGATACGCAGTATTTT. Translation gives CAWSVSGGADTQYF.

V and J are TRBV5-1 and TRBJ1-5; TRBD1 matches 7 bases. The ends lost 0 bases at V and 4 bases at J; junction bases unmatched: 13. Germline-derived CDR1 and CDR2 are SGHRS and YFSETQ. The CDR3 runs 18 residues. In nucleotides, the CDR3 is TGCGCCAGCAGCTTGGAGCCCTACAGGGGAGGGTTTAATCAGCCCCAGCATTTT. Amino acids: CASSLEPYRGGFNQPQHF. Together with reference TRBV5-1 and TRBJ1-5, the CDR3 gives the full variable domain: KAGVTQTPRYLIKTRGQQVTLSCSPISGHRSVSWYQQTPGQGLQFLFEYFSETQRNKGNFPGRFSGRQFSNSRSEMNVSTLELGDSALYLCASSLEPYRGGFNQPQHFGDGTRLSIL.

The sample holds many counts of this clonotype. The V gene is TRBV3-1, the J gene TRBJ2-7; tentative D call: TRBD2 (5 bases). In germline, CDR1 is LGHDT, CDR2 YNNKEL (reference sequence). Trimming pared 4 bases from V and 0 bases from J, leaving 13 bases between. The CDR3 totals 15 residues. Written as DNA, the CDR3 is TGTGCCAGCAGCCCGCTTCGGGAAGGCTCCTACGAGCAGTACTTC. It translates to CASSPLREGSYEQYF.

About this clonotype itself: A much more abundant neighbour one base away suggests this may be a read error. The chain couples TRBV5-1 to TRBJ1-2; 8 bases line up with TRBD1. CDR1 is SGHRS and CDR2 is YFSETQ in the germline V gene. The V segment lost 6 bases and the J segment 4 bases; nucleotides outside the gene matches: 5. The CDR3 is 13 residues long. The CDR3 DNA is TGCGCCAGCATGGGACAGGCTATCTATGGCTACACCTTC. Translated: CASMGQAIYGYTF.

This clonotype was counted ten times or more. The chain uses TRBV12-3 or TRBV12-4 and TRBJ2-7; D perhaps matches TRBD2 (7 bases). V lost 8 bases to trimming and J lost 0 bases, with 20 bases between them. The CDR3 spans 16 residues. CDR3 coding DNA: TGTGCCAGCGGTAATCCTGGCGGGGGCAGCTCCTACGAGCAGTACTTC. The encoded protein is CASGNPGGGSSYEQYF.

This clonotype has a count of ten or more. The chain employs TRBV29-1 and TRBJ1-1; D might be TRBD1 (5 bases). Between the trimmed V and J ends, which lost 7 bases and 5 bases, there was a span of 14 bases. The CDR3 has 12 residues. CDR1 is SQVTM, CDR2 ANQGSEA, per germline. The CDR3: CSALGGKTEAFF. The CDR3 coding sequence is TGCAGCGCCCTCGGGGGGAAGACTGAAGCTTTCTTT.

Details on this clonotype: A much more abundant neighbour one base away suggests this may be a read error. The chain uses TRBV19 and TRBJ2-6; D ambiguous. This CDR3 contains 15 residues. CDR1 is LNHDA, CDR2 SQIVND, per germline (reference sequence). CDR3 coding DNA: TGTGCCAGTAGTCCCCGACGCTCTGTGGCCAACGTCCTGACTTTC. Amino acid sequence: CASSPRRSVANVLTF.

This clonotype was seen many times. The germline gene is not matched at one end of the junction; a read error may be the cause. This rearrangement joins TRBV6-1 to TRBJ2-7; 7 nucleotides agree with TRBD1. Germline V gene data show CDR1 as MNHNS and CDR2 as SASEGT. This CDR3 contains 13 residues. DNA of the CDR3: TGTGCCAGCAGGGAAGGACAGGCCTACGAGCAGTACTTC. It translates to CASREGQAYEQYF.

This chain joins TRBV7-6 and TRBJ2-5, with D perhaps TRBD1 (5 bases). The germline gives CDR1 SGHVS, CDR2 FNYEAQ. The CDR3 is 16 amino acids. Trimming removed 2 bases at V and 5 bases at J, with 18 bases between. The CDR3 DNA follows: TGTGCCAGCAGCTTAACAGTTGGTGGTTCAGGGGAGACCCAGTACTTC. Protein: CASSLTVGGSGETQYF.

In its sample, this clonotype was seen many times. The rearrangement uses TRBV29-1 and TRBJ2-1; 14 bases fit TRBD2. CDR1 is SQVTM and CDR2 is ANQGSEA in the germline V gene. CDR3 size: 13 residues. The J segment lost 7 bases and the V segment lost 7 bases, leaving 3 bases of the junction unmatched. This CDR3 reads CSAGLAGVNEQFF. CDR3 in DNA: TGCAGCGCGGGACTAGCGGGAGTTAATGAGCAGTTCTTC.

This clonotype occurred many times. This sequence joins TRBV5-1 and TRBJ1-4; unclear D gene. Germline lookup yields CDR1 SGHRS and CDR2 YFSETQ. The ends were cut back, 1 base at V and 0 bases at J, with 4 bases in the middle. CDR3 length: 14 amino acids. CDR3 sequence (DNA): TGCGCCAGCAGCTTGATCTCAACTAATGAAAAACTGTTTTTT. It codes for CASSLISTNEKLFF.

The sample holds many counts of this clonotype. This rearrangement joins TRBV5-1 to TRBJ2-7; TRBD2 matches at 12 bases. Per the germline V gene, CDR1 is SGHRS and CDR2 is YFSETQ. J gave up 5 bases and V 0 bases, and 6 bases lay outside the gene matches. This CDR3 is 16 amino acids long. The CDR3 nucleotides read TGCGCCAGCAGCTTGGTGACTAGCGGGAGAGGCAACGAGCAGTACTTC. It codes for CASSLVTSGRGNEQYF.

Sample share makes this clonotype medium-sized. The chain couples TRBV7-7 to TRBJ2-7; D remains ambiguous. This CDR3 has 11 residues. V was shortened by 2 bases and J by 6 bases, with 5 bases between the two germline ends. CDR1 SSHAT and CDR2 FNYEAQ come from the germline V gene (reference sequence). CDR3 residues: CASSLICEQYF. CDR3 sequence (DNA): TGTGCCAGCAGCTTAATATGCGAGCAGTACTTC. The full variable domain, in which reference TRBV7-7 and TRBJ2-7 provide the parts outside the CDR3, is GAGVSQSPRYKVTKRGQDVTLRCDPISSHATLYWYQQALGQGPEFLTYFNYEAQPDKSGLPSDRFSAERPEGSISTLTIQRTEQRDSAMYRCASSLICEQYFGPGTRLTVT.

At least ten counts were recorded for this clonotype. The chain recombines TRBV28 with TRBJ1-1, with D possibly matching TRBD1 (5 bases). V was cut by 8 bases and J by 0 bases, with 10 bases left in between. Germline CDR1 is MDHEN and CDR2 is SYDVKM. The CDR3 extends over 13 amino acids. The CDR3 bases are TGTGCCAGCTTGGGGGTCTTGAACACTGAAGCTTTCTTT. This translates into CASLGVLNTEAFF.

This clonotype was counted a few times. The gene calls are TRBV6-6 and TRBJ1-1; 7 bases agree with TRBD1. The CDR3 runs 12 residues. The V gene end was trimmed by 6 bases and the J gene end by 5 bases; junction bases not matched to a gene: 3. The germline CDR1 and CDR2 sequences are MNHNY and SVGAGI (reference sequence). The DNA of the CDR3 is TGTGCCAGCAGCCACAGGGGTACTGAAGCTTTCTTT. As protein: CASSHRGTEAFF.

This clonotype came up a few times. The chain combines TRBV14 with TRBJ1-1, with 7 bases that match TRBD1. CDR1 is SGHDN and CDR2 is FVKESK in the germline V gene. V lost 3 bases and J lost 6; bases outside the gene matches: 1. The CDR3 consists of 12 residues. The CDR3 loop is CASSHQGAEAFF. The CDR3, as DNA: TGTGCCAGCAGCCACCAGGGGGCTGAAGCTTTCTTT.

To note about this clonotype: A read error may explain this, as a much larger clone is one base away. No conserved phenylalanine or tryptophan is present at the end of the CDR3, so a read error is the likely explanation. The CDR3 loop reads CASSEGSKKQFL. DNA for the CDR3: TGTGCCAGCAGCGAGGGGAGTAAGAAGCAGTTCTTA. This rearrangement joins TRBV7-3 to TRBJ2-1; D tentatively fits TRBD1 or TRBD2 (5 bases each). CDR3 length equals 12 residues. The ends were cut back, 5 bases at V and 11 bases at J, with 13 bases in the middle. Per germline, CDR1 SGHTA and CDR2 FQGTGA.

CDR3 sequence: CAWSRQLPSWPQHF. The CDR3 bases are TGTGCCTGGAGTCGGCAGCTACCTTCTTGGCCCCAGCATTTT. The chain links TRBV30 to TRBJ1-5; D is unresolved. CDR3 length: 14 residues. Per the germline V gene, CDR1 is GTSNPN and CDR2 is SVGIG (reference sequence). With 2 bases removed from V and 9 bases from J, the gap between germline ends came to 17 bases.

This clonotype was counted at least ten times. V is TRBV20-1 and J is TRBJ2-4, with TRBD2 identical over 8 bases. The CDR3 consists of 15 residues. V gave up 5 bases and J gave up 0 bases; unmatched junction bases: 6. Germline V lookup: CDR1 DFQATT, CDR2 SNEGSKA (reference sequence). The CDR3 nucleotides read TGCAGTGCTGAGACCGGGGGGGTAGCCAAAAACATTCAGTACTTC. Amino acids: CSAETGGVAKNIQYF.